Sequencing of this T cell receptor (beta chain) was carried out in a study of blood T cell repertoires in COVID-19. The overall study: Sites in the United States, Italy and Spain provided acute and convalescent COVID-19 samples. Sources were T cells, B-cell-depleted T cells, or PBMCs; the material itself was cDNA or gDNA.

CDR3 length equals 17 residues. V was clipped by 2 bases and J by 4 bases; unmatched bases: 13. The germline CDR1 and CDR2 sequences are MNHEY and SVGEGT. In the study's own analysis: Cell counts per sample came from amplifying reference gene primers. TCRdb keeps only in-frame clones here, not all; method: immunoSEQ multiplex PCR. V, J and clone size reflect that table, while D and trimming were determined from the DNA. The sample has hundreds of thousands of clones; approximately 89% are singletons. This clonotype was sampled from an older woman who had recovered from COVID-19. The chain couples TRBV6-2 or TRBV6-3 to TRBJ1-2; 7 nucleotides line up with TRBD1. The sample taken for sequencing was peripheral blood. The CDR3 spells CASSYAPGQSRSYGYTF. The CDR3 bases are TGTGCCAGCAGTTACGCCCCGGGACAGAGCAGGAGCTATGGCTACACCTTC.